This TCR beta chain derives from a study of somatic mutations in cytotoxic T cells in rheumatoid arthritis. General study results and limits: The largest CD8+ clone made up over 20% of CD8+ cells in about an eighth of the roughly 60 patients. Patients with rheumatoid arthritis, but not healthy controls, had CD8+ clonality that increased with age.

Remarks on this clone: Its antigen is undetermined.

Germline V gene sequence: CDR1 GTSNPN, CDR2 SVGIG (reference sequence). The CDR3 has 13 residues. The V end was cut by 1 base, the J end by 3 bases, with 7 bases between. Clones were read by immunoSEQ multiplex PCR, and TCRdb kept only the in-frame ones, dropping some. The data show more than 12,000 clones, 55% to 85% seen once. The J gene is TRBJ1-5, the V gene TRBV30, with no clear D. The sequencing input was CD8+ T cells sorted from blood. The receptor's source is an adult with rheumatoid arthritis. CDR3 loop: CAWSEYDNQPQHF. The CDR3 DNA reads TGTGCCTGGAGTGAATATGACAATCAGCCCCAGCATTTT.